This TCR beta chain came from a study of beta chain features in type 1 diabetes. There are many counts of this clone. As yet, its antigen is unknown. Findings and limits, study-wide: Moderate but significant shortening of TCRB CDR3s was recorded in all four CD4+ subsets from Type 1 diabetes patients. Among patients, naive, central memory and Treg TCRB repertoires appeared more similar than among healthy donors. Diminished insertions and augmented deletions at VDJ junctions characterized type 1 diabetes patients. Researchers could not determine here whether HLA type influences TCRB rearrangement.

Since all of the isolated RNA was reverse transcribed, expressed TCRB transcripts were what got sequenced. Sequencing used immunoSEQ multiplex PCR; TCRdb keeps in-frame clones, though not all of them. The table shows some 350,000 clones, with around a tenth occurring only once. This TCR was sampled from a man aged 30 to 45 with type 1 diabetes. Sequencing used central memory CD4+ T cells from blood.

The CDR3 DNA reads as TGTGCCAGCAGCCCGGACAGGGCGAACACTGAAGCTTTCTTT. Amino acid sequence: CASSPDRANTEAFF. This chain joins TRBV7-9 and TRBJ1-1; 8 bases fit TRBD1. The germline gives CDR1 SEHNR, CDR2 FQNEAQ (reference sequence). The CDR3 is 14 amino acids. Trimming cost V 5 bases and J 1 base; bases outside gene matches: 3.